This TCR beta chain stems from a study of brain metastases from non-small cell lung cancer (dated by TCRdb to the late 2010s). Describing the broader study: In non-small-cell lung cancer patients, the researchers characterized the immune microenvironment of brain metastases and primary tumors that had been resected as matched pairs.

A cohort of around 40 patients with surgically resected non-small-cell lung cancer, for whom both primary tumor and brain metastasis specimens were available, was included. The library was built by means of the immunoSEQ multiplex PCR assay. T-cell receptor beta chain repertoire sequencing was performed alongside a 770-gene immune expression panel. The clones in this table, taken by TCRdb from immuneACCESS, are in-frame only. Not every clone is retained; where verified, under half of the shortfall comes from an unresolved V gene, and the cause of the rest is unknown. The sample has over 800 clones on record, approximately 82% of them singletons. The ten largest clones capture 12% of the sample. A distance of 8 bases separates the germline ends of V and J, which lose 5 bases and 3 bases respectively. CDR1 LGHDT and CDR2 YNNKEL were looked up in the germline V gene (reference sequence). The CDR3 covers 12 residues, taking in both the cysteine and the phenylalanine. Only CDR3 DNA remains: 36 bases, in frame from the first base.

As concerns this clone: There is no known antigen for this receptor. Base qualities were left out, and no much larger clone turns up one base away.

The sequence was collected from a donor over 35 with non-small cell lung cancer. Rearrangement joined TRBV3-1 (or the pseudogene TRBV3-2) to TRBJ2-7, with the D gene uncertain. The sample consisted of tumor-adjacent normal tissue. The DNA sequence follows: TGTGCCAGCAGCGGATACTTCTACGAGCAGTACTTC. Translated, it gives CASSGYFYEQYF.